The TCR beta chain described here comes from a study of response to subunit inactivated influenza vaccine. TCRdb analysed the RT-PCR reads with MiXCR anew, one entry per CDR3 protein. Of approximately 530,000 distinct CDR3 sequences in the sample, approximately 7.6% were seen once. The sequence came from a man in his fifties or sixties who received an inactivated influenza vaccine. This specimen was PBMCs from blood, taken 23 to 25 months after vaccination.

The CDR3 loop reads CATSDLRGSSYNEQFF. CDR3 coding DNA: TGTGCCACCAGTGATTTGCGCGGGAGTTCCTACAATGAGCAGTTCTTC. The rearrangement joins TRBV24-1 to TRBJ2-1; TRBD2 matches 7 bases. The germline V gene has CDR1 KGHDR and CDR2 SFDVKD. V trimming: 0 bases; J trimming: 1 base; junction bases outside the gene matches: 2. The CDR3 runs to 16 residues.